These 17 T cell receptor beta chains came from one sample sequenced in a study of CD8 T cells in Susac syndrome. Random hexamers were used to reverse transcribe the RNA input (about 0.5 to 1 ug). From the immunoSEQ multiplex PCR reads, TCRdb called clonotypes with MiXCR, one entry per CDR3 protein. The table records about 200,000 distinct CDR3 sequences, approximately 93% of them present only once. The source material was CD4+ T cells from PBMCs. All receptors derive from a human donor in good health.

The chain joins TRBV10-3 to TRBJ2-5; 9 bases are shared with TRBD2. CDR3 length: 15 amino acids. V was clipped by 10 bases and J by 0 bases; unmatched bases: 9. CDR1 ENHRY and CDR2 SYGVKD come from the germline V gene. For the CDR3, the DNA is TGTGCCACGAGAGGTAGCGGGGGAGACCAAGAGACCCAGTACTTC. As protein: CATRGSGGDQETQYF.

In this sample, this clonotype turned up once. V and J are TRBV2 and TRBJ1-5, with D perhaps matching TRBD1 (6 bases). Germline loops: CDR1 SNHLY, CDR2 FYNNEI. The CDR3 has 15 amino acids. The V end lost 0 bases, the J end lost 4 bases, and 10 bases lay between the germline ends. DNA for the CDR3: TGTGCCAGCAGTGAAGCGGGCCAGGGGAATCAGCCCCAGCATTTT. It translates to CASSEAGQGNQPQHF.

The CDR3 DNA reads TGTGCCAGCAGCTTACTGGGACAGGGGGCTTACGAGCAGTACTTC. Translated, it gives CASSLLGQGAYEQYF. The chain recombines TRBV7-2 with TRBJ2-7, with TRBD1 matching over 12 bases. The germline V gene encodes CDR1 SGHTA and CDR2 FQGNSA. The CDR3 length is 15 residues. The V and J ends lost 2 bases and 4 bases, in that order; junction bases with no gene match: 3. Full variable domain (outside the CDR3, taken from reference TRBV7-2 and TRBJ2-7): GAGVSQSPSNKVTEKGKDVELRCDPISGHTALYWYRQSLGQGLEFLIYFQGNSAPDKSGLPSDRFSAERTGGSVSTLTIQRTQQEDSAVYLCASSLLGQGAYEQYFGPGTRLTVT.

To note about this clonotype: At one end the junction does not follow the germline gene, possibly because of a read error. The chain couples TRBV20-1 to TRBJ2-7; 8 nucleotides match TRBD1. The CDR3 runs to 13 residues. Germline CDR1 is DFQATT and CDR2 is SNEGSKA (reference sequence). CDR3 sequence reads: CSARGQGGYEQYF. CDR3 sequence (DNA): TGCAGTGCCAGAGGACAGGGAGGCTACGAGCAGTACTTC.

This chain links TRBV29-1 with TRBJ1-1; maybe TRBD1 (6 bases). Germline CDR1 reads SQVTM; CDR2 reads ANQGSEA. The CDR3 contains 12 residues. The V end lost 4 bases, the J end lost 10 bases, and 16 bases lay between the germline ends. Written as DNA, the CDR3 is TGCAGCGTTGGTGGGGGCGTAATTGGAGCTTTCTTT. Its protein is CSVGGGVIGAFF.

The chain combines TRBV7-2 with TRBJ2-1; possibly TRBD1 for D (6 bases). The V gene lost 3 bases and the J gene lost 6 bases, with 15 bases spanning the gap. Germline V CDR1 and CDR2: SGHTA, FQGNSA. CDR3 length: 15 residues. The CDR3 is CASSLAPGEPNEQFF. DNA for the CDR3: TGTGCCAGCAGCTTGGCTCCAGGGGAGCCCAATGAGCAGTTCTTC. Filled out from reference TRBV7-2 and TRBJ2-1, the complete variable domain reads GAGVSQSPSNKVTEKGKDVELRCDPISGHTALYWYRQSLGQGLEFLIYFQGNSAPDKSGLPSDRFSAERTGGSVSTLTIQRTQQEDSAVYLCASSLAPGEPNEQFFGPGTRLTVL.

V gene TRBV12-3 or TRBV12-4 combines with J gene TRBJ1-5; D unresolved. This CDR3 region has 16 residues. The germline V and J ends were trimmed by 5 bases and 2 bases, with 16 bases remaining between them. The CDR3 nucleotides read TGTGCCAGCAGTCCTTCGGGTGTACTAGGCAATCAGCCCCAGCATTTT. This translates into CASSPSGVLGNQPQHF.

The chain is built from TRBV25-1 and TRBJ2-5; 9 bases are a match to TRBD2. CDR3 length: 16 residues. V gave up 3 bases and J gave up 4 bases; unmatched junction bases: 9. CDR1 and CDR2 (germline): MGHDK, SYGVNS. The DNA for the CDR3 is TGTGCCAGCAGTGAGTTTCTTCTAGCGGGGAGAGAGACCCAGTACTTC. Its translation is CASSEFLLAGRETQYF.

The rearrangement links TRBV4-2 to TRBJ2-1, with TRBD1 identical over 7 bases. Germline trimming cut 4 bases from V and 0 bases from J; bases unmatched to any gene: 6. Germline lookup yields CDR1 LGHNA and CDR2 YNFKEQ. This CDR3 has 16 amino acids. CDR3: CASSPGTVRSYNEQFF. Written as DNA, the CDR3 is TGTGCCAGCAGCCCCGGGACAGTTCGCTCCTACAATGAGCAGTTCTTC.

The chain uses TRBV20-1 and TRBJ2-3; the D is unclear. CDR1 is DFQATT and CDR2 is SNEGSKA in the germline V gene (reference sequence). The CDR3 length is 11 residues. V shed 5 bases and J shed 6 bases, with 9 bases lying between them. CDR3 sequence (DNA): TGCAGTGCTGGATTCGGGGATACGCAGTATTTT. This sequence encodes CSAGFGDTQYF.

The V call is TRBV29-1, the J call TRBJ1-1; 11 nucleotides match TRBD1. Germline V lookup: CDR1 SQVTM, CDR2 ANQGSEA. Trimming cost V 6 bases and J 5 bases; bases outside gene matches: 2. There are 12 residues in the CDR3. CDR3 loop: CSVDRGPTEAFF. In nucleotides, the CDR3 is TGCAGCGTGGACAGGGGGCCGACTGAAGCTTTCTTT.

This CDR3 is CASSELAGGGQETQYF. The CDR3 coding sequence is TGCGCCAGCAGCGAACTAGCGGGGGGGGGCCAAGAGACCCAGTACTTC. The chain combines TRBV5-1 with TRBJ2-5, with 13 bases aligning to TRBD2. Germline V CDR1 and CDR2: SGHRS, YFSETQ. This CDR3 comprises 16 residues. J was trimmed by 1 base and V by 4 bases; bases with no gene match: 4.

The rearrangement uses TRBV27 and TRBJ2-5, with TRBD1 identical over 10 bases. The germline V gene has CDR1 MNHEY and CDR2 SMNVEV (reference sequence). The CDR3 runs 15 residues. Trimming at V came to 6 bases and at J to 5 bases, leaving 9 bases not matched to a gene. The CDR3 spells CASSPGDRGIETQYF. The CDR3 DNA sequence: TGTGCCAGCAGCCCGGGGGACAGGGGCATTGAGACCCAGTACTTC.

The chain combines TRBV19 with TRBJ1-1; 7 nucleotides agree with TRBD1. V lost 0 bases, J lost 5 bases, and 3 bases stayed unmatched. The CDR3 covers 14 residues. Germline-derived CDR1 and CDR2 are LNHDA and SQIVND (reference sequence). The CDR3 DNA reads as TGTGCCAGTAGTATAGACCCGACAGGGACTGAAGCTTTCTTT. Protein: CASSIDPTGTEAFF.

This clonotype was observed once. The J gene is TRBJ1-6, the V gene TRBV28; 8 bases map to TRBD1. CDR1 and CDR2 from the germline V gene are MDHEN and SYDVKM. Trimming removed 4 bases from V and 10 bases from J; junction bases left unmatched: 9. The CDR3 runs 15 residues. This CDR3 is CASSSLTGVASPLHF. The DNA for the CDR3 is TGTGCCAGCAGTTCCCTGACAGGGGTGGCCTCACCCCTCCACTTT. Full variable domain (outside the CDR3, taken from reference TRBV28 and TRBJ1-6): DVKVTQSSRYLVKRTGEKVFLECVQDMDHENMFWYRQDPGLGLRLIYFSYDVKMKEKGDIPEGYSVSREKKERFSLILESASTNQTSMYLCASSSLTGVASPLHFGNGTRLTVT.

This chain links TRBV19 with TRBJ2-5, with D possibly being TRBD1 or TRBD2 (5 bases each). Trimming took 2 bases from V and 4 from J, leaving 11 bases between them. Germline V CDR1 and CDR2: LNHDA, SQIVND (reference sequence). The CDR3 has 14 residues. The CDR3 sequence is CASSISGGRETQYF. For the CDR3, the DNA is TGTGCCAGTAGTATAAGTGGGGGTAGAGAGACCCAGTACTTC.

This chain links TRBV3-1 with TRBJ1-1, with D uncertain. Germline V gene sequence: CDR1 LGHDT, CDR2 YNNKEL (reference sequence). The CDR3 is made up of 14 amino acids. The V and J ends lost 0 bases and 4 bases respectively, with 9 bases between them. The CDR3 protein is CASSQERGSTEAFF. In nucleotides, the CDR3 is TGTGCCAGCAGCCAAGAACGGGGTTCCACTGAAGCTTTCTTT.